What follows are 27 T cell receptor beta chains derived from one specimen sequenced in a study of T cell responses to AZD1222 COVID-19 vaccine. The table came from immunoSEQ multiplex PCR; TCRdb's copy has only in-frame clones and leaves some out. The sample includes 100,000 to 120,000 clones, approximately 90% of them seen just once. The specimen was peripheral blood, collected on day 0 of AZD1222 vaccination. These receptors all come from an adult in good health.

The V call is TRBV19, the J call TRBJ2-1; no clear D. Trimming removed 2 bases at V and 6 bases at J, with 8 bases between. The CDR3 runs to 13 residues. Germline CDR1 LNHDA, CDR2 SQIVND (reference sequence). CDR3 sequence (DNA): TGTGCCAGTAGTATATTCAATTCCAATGAGCAGTTCTTC. Its translation: CASSIFNSNEQFF.

The chain is built from TRBV5-1 and TRBJ2-7; D is unresolved. CDR1 and CDR2 from the germline V gene are SGHRS and YFSETQ. Trimming took 1 base from V and 3 from J, leaving 14 bases between them. The CDR3 runs 15 residues. In DNA form, the CDR3 reads TGCGCCAGCAGCTTGCTGAACTCTTTCCTCTACGAGCAGTACTTC. Translation: CASSLLNSFLYEQYF.

The V call is TRBV4-1, the J call TRBJ2-1; 7 nucleotides agree with TRBD2. CDR1 and CDR2 (germline): MGHRA, YSYEKL. The ends lost 5 bases at V and 4 bases at J; junction bases unmatched: 8. This CDR3 is built from 15 residues. CDR3 DNA sequence: TGCGCCAGCAGCTCCACGGGGGGAGCATACAATGAGCAGTTCTTC. Protein: CASSSTGGAYNEQFF.

This sequence joins TRBV6-1 and TRBJ2-2; D is ambiguous. The CDR3 is 12 residues long. Germline assignment: CDR1 MNHNS and CDR2 SASEGT. V lost 0 bases to trimming and J lost 7 bases, with 3 bases between them. DNA of the CDR3: TGTGCCAGCAGTGAAGCGGGCGGGGAGCTGTTTTTT. This sequence encodes CASSEAGGELFF.

This chain connects TRBV19 to TRBJ2-1; D is possibly TRBD1 (6 bases). The V end lost 7 bases, the J end lost 2 bases, and 9 bases lay between the germline ends. Per germline, CDR1 LNHDA and CDR2 SQIVND (reference sequence). The CDR3 length is 13 residues. The CDR3 nucleotides read TGTGCCAGTAATGCAGGGGCCTACAATGAGCAGTTCTTC. It encodes CASNAGAYNEQFF. Based on the CDR3 plus reference TRBV19 and TRBJ2-1, the full variable domain is DGGITQSPKYLFRKEGQNVTLSCEQNLNHDAMYWYRQDPGQGLRLIYYSQIVNDFQKGDIAEGYSVSREKKESFPLTVTSAQKNPTAFYLCASNAGAYNEQFFGPGTRLTVL.

The rearrangement joins TRBV6-4 to TRBJ1-2, with D maybe TRBD1 (6 bases). CDR1 and CDR2 (germline): MRHNA, SNTAGT. The CDR3 is 14 residues long. V was cut by 6 bases and J by 7 bases, with 18 bases left in between. The CDR3, as DNA: TGTGCCAGCAGGCCGGGCCTACAGGGAGGTGGCTACACCTTC. It yields the protein CASRPGLQGGGYTF.

CDR3 amino acids: CASSLGRLGRSNNEQFF. In nucleotides, the CDR3 is TGTGCCAGCAGCTTGGGGCGACTGGGGAGGTCCAACAATGAGCAGTTCTTC. V usage is TRBV7-2 and J usage is TRBJ2-1; a possible D gene is TRBD2 (6 bases). The V and J ends lost 3 bases and 5 bases respectively, with 20 bases between them. The CDR3 totals 17 residues. Germline values: CDR1 SGHTA, CDR2 FQGNSA.

CDR3 residues: CATSRGNEQFF. In nucleotides, the CDR3 is TGTGCCACCTCCCGGGGCAATGAGCAGTTCTTC. The chain uses TRBV24-1 and TRBJ2-1, with D perhaps matching TRBD2 (5 bases). Germline V gene data show CDR1 as KGHDR and CDR2 as SFDVKD. This CDR3 comprises 11 residues. V was pared by 9 bases and J by 6 bases, with 8 bases between.

The V gene is TRBV18, the J gene TRBJ1-5; D is perhaps TRBD1 (5 bases). The V gene's germline CDR1 is KGHSH and CDR2 LQKENI. This CDR3 region has 13 residues. V lost 4 bases, J lost 5 bases, and 9 bases lay in between. Here the CDR3 DNA reads TGTGCCAGCTCACGAACCAGGGATCAGCCCCAGCATTTT. It translates to CASSRTRDQPQHF. The full variable domain, completed using reference TRBV18 and TRBJ1-5, is NAGVMQNPRHLVRRRGQEARLRCSPMKGHSHVYWYRQLPEEGLKFMVYLQKENIIDESGMPKERFSAEFPKEGPSILRIQQVVRGDSAAYFCASSRTRDQPQHFGDGTRLSIL.

This clone was detected only once. V and J are TRBV5-1 and TRBJ2-7; D not resolved. Germline V CDR1 and CDR2: SGHRS, YFSETQ. This CDR3 contains 10 residues. CDR3 coding DNA: TGCGCCAGCAGCTTTGAACAGCTAGTAGTA. Translation gives CASSFEQLVV.

The rearrangement links TRBV20-1 to TRBJ2-7, with D unclear. This CDR3 spans 9 amino acids. Germline V gives CDR1 DFQATT, CDR2 SNEGSKA (reference sequence). Trimming pared 6 bases from V and 2 bases from J, leaving 2 bases between. CDR3 nucleotide sequence: TGCAGTGCCCCCTACGAGCAGTACTTC. This encodes CSAPYEQYF.

The chain is built from TRBV30 and TRBJ2-7; TRBD2 aligns across 8 bases. V dropped 4 bases and J dropped 6; count of bases not matched to a gene: 8. There are 13 residues in the CDR3. Looked up from germline, CDR1 is GTSNPN and CDR2 is SVGIG (reference sequence). The CDR3 loop is CAWTSGGPIEQYF. CDR3 nucleotides: TGTGCCTGGACATCGGGAGGGCCGATCGAGCAGTACTTC.

J is TRBJ2-1 and V is TRBV15; either TRBD1 or TRBD2 may fit D (5 bases each). The CDR3 covers 14 residues. Trimming took 0 bases from V and 9 from J, leaving 12 bases between them. Germline CDR1 LNHNV, CDR2 YYDKDF (reference sequence). The CDR3 region is CATSRDPSGPEQFF. In DNA, the CDR3 is TGTGCCACCAGCAGAGATCCCTCGGGACCTGAGCAGTTCTTC.

The DNA of the CDR3 is TGTGCCAGCAGCTTAGGACCGAACCAAGAGACCCAGTACTTC. Translated, it gives CASSLGPNQETQYF. J is TRBJ2-5 and V is TRBV11-1; no clear D gene. CDR1 and CDR2 from the germline V gene are SGHAT and FQDESV (reference sequence). CDR3 length: 14 amino acids. V lost 1 base and J lost 0, with 6 bases in between.

V and J are TRBV9 and TRBJ1-2, with 8 bases identical to TRBD1. Per germline, CDR1 SGDLS and CDR2 YYNGEE. V shed 0 bases and J 3 bases; nucleotides not matched to a gene: 4. The CDR3 sequence is 15 residues long. The CDR3 coding sequence is TGTGCCAGCAGCGTAGCTACAGGGGGGGACTATGGCTACACCTTC. Residues: CASSVATGGDYGYTF.

The chain links TRBV30 to TRBJ2-7; TRBD1 matches at 7 bases. J was trimmed by 0 bases and V by 4 bases; bases with no gene match: 6. The CDR3 sequence is 14 residues long. From germline, CDR1 is GTSNPN and CDR2 SVGIG (reference sequence). The DNA for the CDR3 is TGTGCCTGGAACCCGACAGGGAACTCCTACGAGCAGTACTTC. This codes for CAWNPTGNSYEQYF.

V and J are TRBV2 and TRBJ1-5; D might be TRBD1 (6 bases). This CDR3 has 13 residues. With 3 bases removed from V and 8 bases from J, the gap between germline ends came to 11 bases. Germline assignment: CDR1 SNHLY and CDR2 FYNNEI. The CDR3 loop reads CASSDRGIEPQHF. In DNA form, the CDR3 reads TGTGCCAGCAGTGACAGGGGAATTGAGCCCCAGCATTTT.

This sequence joins TRBV5-6 and TRBJ2-1; D not resolved. V was cut by 2 bases and J by 0 bases, with 9 bases left in between. The CDR3 is made up of 15 amino acids. Germline V gene lookup returns CDR1 SGHDT and CDR2 YYEEEE. As DNA, the CDR3 is TGTGCCAGCAGCTTAAGGACCCACTCCTACAATGAGCAGTTCTTC. Translation gives CASSLRTHSYNEQFF. Full variable domain (outside the CDR3, taken from reference TRBV5-6 and TRBJ2-1): DAGVTQSPTHLIKTRGQQVTLRCSPKSGHDTVSWYQQALGQGPQFIFQYYEEEERQRGNFPDRFSGHQFPNYSSELNVNALLLGDSALYLCASSLRTHSYNEQFFGPGTRLTVL.

This clone was detected only a few times. The chain employs TRBV3-1 (or the pseudogene TRBV3-2) and TRBJ2-1, with 8 bases lining up with TRBD1. J gave up 7 bases and V 4 bases, and 0 bases lay outside the gene matches. Germline lookup yields CDR1 LGHDT and CDR2 YNNKEL (reference sequence). The length of the CDR3 is 12 residues. The CDR3 reads CASSRTGNEQFF. CDR3 bases: TGTGCCAGCAGCCGGACAGGGAATGAGCAGTTCTTC.

The genes are TRBV12-5 and TRBJ2-3, with D perhaps TRBD2 (5 bases). Between the trimmed V and J ends, which lost 2 bases and 4 bases, there was a span of 16 bases. CDR1 and CDR2 (germline): LGHNT, FRNRAP. The CDR3 is 16 residues long. The CDR3 nucleotides are TGTGCTAGTGGTTTGATGACGGTGAGGGAATCAGATACGCAGTATTTT. It encodes CASGLMTVRESDTQYF.

The V and J genes are TRBV5-1 and TRBJ1-1, with TRBD1 as a possible D gene (5 bases). CDR1 is SGHRS, CDR2 YFSETQ, per germline. With 0 bases removed from V and 1 base from J, the gap between germline ends came to 10 bases. The CDR3 totals 15 residues. CDR3 coding DNA: TGCGCCAGCAGCTTGGGTACGGACACGAACACTGAAGCTTTCTTT. Amino acid sequence: CASSLGTDTNTEAFF.

The chain has TRBV28 and TRBJ1-2, with D perhaps matching TRBD1 (5 bases). The germline V gene encodes CDR1 MDHEN and CDR2 SYDVKM. There are 14 residues in the CDR3. V lost 3 bases to trimming and J lost 3 bases, with 11 bases between them. CDR3 in DNA: TGTGCCAGCAGTTTTACCAGGGCTGACTATGGCTACACCTTC. This sequence encodes CASSFTRADYGYTF.

The DNA of the CDR3 is TGTGCCAGCAGCCCCGTGGGGCAAGGCACTGAAGCTTTCTTT. Protein: CASSPVGQGTEAFF. This chain connects TRBV27 to TRBJ1-1; perhaps TRBD1 as D (5 bases). The CDR3 is 14 amino acids. The ends were cut back, 6 bases at V and 4 bases at J, with 15 bases in the middle. Germline CDR1 reads MNHEY; CDR2 reads SMNVEV (reference sequence).

This chain links TRBV19 with TRBJ1-4, with D unresolved. This CDR3 comprises 14 residues. Trimming cost V 4 bases and J 7 bases, with 13 bases left between them. Germline V lookup: CDR1 LNHDA, CDR2 SQIVND (reference sequence). CDR3 loop: CASSTGTGAEKLFF. CDR3 nucleotides: TGTGCCAGTAGTACAGGTACTGGTGCTGAAAAACTGTTTTTT.

Comment on this clone: This same CDR3 is encoded by further DNA sequences in the sample. The V and J genes are TRBV3-1 (or the pseudogene TRBV3-2) and TRBJ1-2; D is perhaps TRBD1 (5 bases). Trimming stripped 0 bases from V and 8 bases from J, with 10 bases between. CDR1 LGHDT and CDR2 YNNKEL come from the germline V gene (reference sequence). CDR3 length equals 13 residues. CDR3 loop: CASSQDLGGGYTF. Written as DNA, the CDR3 is TGTGCCAGCAGCCAAGATCTGGGGGGAGGCTACACCTTC.

The rearrangement joins TRBV6-5 to TRBJ1-1; D unclear. V was shortened by 5 bases and J by 2 bases, with 12 bases between the two germline ends. CDR3 length equals 14 residues. The germline V gene has CDR1 MNHEY and CDR2 SVGAGI. The CDR3 is CASSPTVGNTEAFF. Written as DNA, the CDR3 is TGTGCCAGCAGTCCTACGGTAGGAAACACTGAAGCTTTCTTT.

This clone was detected once. The V and J genes are TRBV5-5 and TRBJ1-1, with no clear D. The length of the CDR3 is 14 residues. From germline, CDR1 is SGHKS and CDR2 YYEKEE (reference sequence). V lost 2 bases and J lost 0, with 8 bases in between. In nucleotides, the CDR3 is TGTGCCAGCAGCTTCGGACGGTTGAACACTGAAGCTTTCTTT. This gives the protein CASSFGRLNTEAFF. Full variable domain (remainder filled in from reference TRBV5-5 and TRBJ1-1): DAGVTQSPTHLIKTRGQQVTLRCSPISGHKSVSWYQQVLGQGPQFIFQYYEKEERGRGNFPDRFSARQFPNYSSELNVNALLLGDSALYLCASSFGRLNTEAFFGQGTRLTVV.